These 15 T cell receptor beta chains came from one sample sequenced in a study of T cell repertoires in cytomegalovirus infection. TCRdb itself ran the reads through MiXCR, one entry per CDR3 protein. The sample carries about 260,000 distinct CDR3 sequences, roughly 15% recorded once. Sequencing input: PBMCs. These receptors all stem from a human donor in good health (CMV status not recorded). Some clones in this sample may be carry-over from other donors' samples.

This clonotype has a handful of counts. This chain links TRBV2 with TRBJ1-5; 8 bases fit TRBD1. From germline, CDR1 is SNHLY and CDR2 FYNNEI. CDR3 length: 15 amino acids. The V and J ends lost 6 bases and 3 bases, in that order; junction bases with no gene match: 7. This chain's CDR3 is CASRGSTGVNQPQHF. Written as DNA, the CDR3 is TGTGCCAGCAGGGGATCGACAGGGGTCAATCAGCCCCAGCATTTT.

The genes are TRBV27 and TRBJ2-7; D is uncertain. The germline V gene encodes CDR1 MNHEY and CDR2 SMNVEV (reference sequence). The V and J ends lost 3 bases and 4 bases respectively, with 10 bases between them. The CDR3 consists of 13 residues. The CDR3 loop is CASSFLASYEQYF. The CDR3 region has the DNA TGTGCCAGCAGTTTTCTGGCATCGTACGAGCAGTACTTC.

This clonotype appeared a few times. CDR3 DNA: TGTGCCAGCTCACCGTTACAGGGCAATCAGCCCCAGCATTTT. It codes for CASSPLQGNQPQHF. The genes are TRBV18 and TRBJ1-5; TRBD1 might be the D (5 bases). Germline V gene data show CDR1 as KGHSH and CDR2 as LQKENI. V lost 3 bases, J lost 2 bases, and 8 bases lay in between. This CDR3 contains 14 residues.

This clonotype was seen a handful of times. This rearrangement joins TRBV2 to TRBJ1-1, with D unclear. Germline CDR1 SNHLY, CDR2 FYNNEI. The V and J ends lost 1 base and 6 bases respectively, with 6 bases between them. The CDR3 totals 12 residues. The CDR3 nucleotides read TGTGCCAGCAGTGAAGAGGGCCCTGAAGCTTTCTTT. As protein: CASSEEGPEAFF.

The sample holds many counts of this clonotype. The chain has TRBV4-2 and TRBJ1-5, with a weak D call TRBD1 (5 bases). The CDR3 has 14 amino acids. Germline V gene lookup returns CDR1 LGHNA and CDR2 YNFKEQ. The V and J ends lost 0 bases and 6 bases respectively, with 9 bases between them. The CDR3 DNA sequence: TGTGCCAGCAGCCAAGACCGGGGGGGTCAGCCCCAGCATTTT. It yields the protein CASSQDRGGQPQHF.

This clonotype was seen ten or more times. The chain couples TRBV7-2 to TRBJ2-7; D may be TRBD1 (6 bases). V gave up 7 bases and J gave up 8 bases, with 18 bases separating them. CDR3 size: 13 residues. Germline CDR1 is SGHTA and CDR2 is FQGNSA. The CDR3, as DNA: TGTGCCAGCACCCCAGGGGTCACCCCCAAGCAGTACTTC. It translates to CASTPGVTPKQYF.

This clonotype was picked up a small number of times. J is TRBJ2-1 and V is TRBV29-1, with 8 bases fitting TRBD2. Germline CDR1 SQVTM, CDR2 ANQGSEA. This CDR3 spans 16 amino acids. V trimming: 4 bases; J trimming: 8 bases; junction bases outside the gene matches: 16. In DNA, the CDR3 is TGCAGCGTTGGGGGCGGCGGGGGGAAAATGAACCATGAGCAGTTCTTC. Its translation is CSVGGGGGKMNHEQFF.

The sample holds many counts of this clonotype. The chain joins TRBV7-6 to TRBJ1-3; no definite D call. The CDR3 contains 15 residues. Trimming took off 5 bases at V and 2 bases at J, with 13 bases between the two ends. In germline, CDR1 is SGHVS, CDR2 FNYEAQ. The CDR3 reads CASSKTWEAGNTIYF. The CDR3 DNA reads as TGTGCCAGCAGCAAGACGTGGGAGGCTGGAAACACCATATATTTT.

Many counts were recorded for this clonotype. In DNA, the CDR3 is TGTGCCAGCAGCTTAGGCGTTGGGGGGTCAACTAATGAAAAACTGTTTTTT. Amino acids: CASSLGVGGSTNEKLFF. This chain connects TRBV7-6 to TRBJ1-4, with a weak D call TRBD1 (5 bases). V was trimmed by 1 base and J by 0 bases, leaving 12 bases between them. Germline V gene lookup returns CDR1 SGHVS and CDR2 FNYEAQ. This CDR3 is built from 17 residues.

To note about this clonotype: This could be a read error, since a much larger clone is one nucleotide away. The J gene is TRBJ2-1, the V gene TRBV4-3; D gene uncertain. CDR3 length equals 17 residues. The V end lost 4 bases, the J end lost 2 bases, and 18 bases lay between the germline ends. The germline CDR1 and CDR2 sequences are LGHNA and YSLEER. The CDR3 sequence: CASSLALVAVTYNEQFF. The CDR3 nucleotides read TGCGCCAGCAGCCTAGCTCTTGTAGCCGTGACCTACAATGAGCAGTTCTTC.

The chain has TRBV2 and TRBJ1-1, with TRBD1 matching over 7 bases. CDR3 length equals 15 residues. V dropped 6 bases and J dropped 7; count of bases not matched to a gene: 14. Germline values: CDR1 SNHLY, CDR2 FYNNEI. The DNA for the CDR3 is TGTGCCAGCAGGATGAGGGGACAGCCCATACTTGAAGCTTTCTTT. As protein: CASRMRGQPILEAFF.

This clonotype was observed at least ten times. The CDR3 DNA reads as TGCAGTGCTACCGACAGGACCTCTGGAAACACCATATATTTT. It translates to CSATDRTSGNTIYF. This rearrangement joins TRBV20-1 to TRBJ1-3; D possibly corresponds to TRBD1 (6 bases). The CDR3 has 14 residues. Trimming stripped 4 bases from V and 0 bases from J, with 10 bases between. Germline loops: CDR1 DFQATT, CDR2 SNEGSKA (reference sequence).

The count of this clonotype is one. The chain carries TRBV20-1 and TRBJ2-3; a weak D match, TRBD2 (6 bases). Trimming took off 3 bases at V and 6 bases at J, with 16 bases between the two ends. CDR3 length equals 14 residues. Germline lookup yields CDR1 DFQATT and CDR2 SNEGSKA (reference sequence). CDR3 residues: CSASQLASRDTQYF. CDR3 coding DNA: TGCAGTGCTAGTCAACTAGCTAGTAGGGATACGCAGTATTTT.

Many counts were recorded for this clonotype. The chain uses TRBV7-6 and TRBJ2-7; TRBD1 matches at 8 bases. This CDR3 has 20 residues. Germline assignment: CDR1 SGHVS and CDR2 FNYEAQ. Losses at the gene ends were 5 bases for V and 0 bases for J; bases not matched to a gene: 21. The CDR3 bases are TGTGCCAGCAGCCCTACCCCCCAGGGGGCCTTTTCCCTCAGCTCCTACGAGCAGTACTTC. Translated, it gives CASSPTPQGAFSLSSYEQYF.

About this clonotype: One end of the junction varies from germline; a read error may be responsible. The chain uses TRBV9 and TRBJ2-1, with a possible D match to TRBD1 (6 bases). CDR3 length: 14 residues. Germline CDR1 is SGDLS and CDR2 is YYNGEE. CDR3: CASSVRDTSFPVIF. The CDR3 nucleotides are TGTGCCAGCAGCGTAAGGGACACGAGTTTTCCCGTAATCTTC.